A selection of T cell receptor beta chains follows, all from one sample in a study of cytotoxic CD8 clonotypes in ibrutinib-treated CLL. Profiled with immunoSEQ multiplex PCR; TCRdb holds only in-frame clones, not every one. In the table there are some 19,000 clones, approximately 84% of which are singletons. Source: PBMCs, taken before ibrutinib treatment. The receptors shown here come from a human donor with chronic lymphocytic leukemia. Each CDR3 is given with its conserved first and last residue.

CDR3aa	j_gene	v_gene	len
CASSVSGGNIYEQYF	TRBJ2-7	TRBV5-5	15
CASSSTRQGSYGYTF	TRBJ1-2	TRBV28	15
CASSPTGADGNTIYF	TRBJ1-3	TRBV11-2	15
CASSQDRNEKLFF	TRBJ1-4	TRBV7-6	13
CASSRARGREFRLDTEAFF	TRBJ1-1	TRBV18	19
CASSLGPLNRDEQFF	TRBJ2-1	TRBV5-1	15
CASSPFGPINTGELFF	TRBJ2-2	TRBV18	16
CASSLDGWGSPLHF	TRBJ1-6	TRBV7-2	14
CASSLSWGAETQYF	TRBJ2-5	TRBV27	14
CASSEAGGQIVQFF	TRBJ2-1	TRBV25-1	14
CASSPWVGKSSYNEQFF	TRBJ2-1	TRBV7-7	17
CASSTPHLTGNTGELFF	TRBJ2-2	TRBV9	17
CASSQDLPGLSTPLNTEAFF	TRBJ1-1	TRBV4-1	20
CSVNSARAEVGNYGYTF	TRBJ1-2	TRBV29-1	17
CASSPGPLRTEAFF	TRBJ1-1	TRBV5-1	14
CASSLDDSRTDTQYF	TRBJ2-3	TRBV11-2	15